This TCR beta chain was identified in a study of CD8 T cells in Susac syndrome. RNA in amounts of about 0.45 to 1 ug was reverse transcribed with random hexamers. Across 54 Vbeta and 13 Jbeta, TCR beta CDR3 was amplified with immunoSEQ multiplex PCR. Using its own MiXCR run on the immunoSEQ multiplex PCR reads, TCRdb lists one record per CDR3 protein. The data hold hundreds of thousands of distinct CDR3 sequences, with around nine tenths observed a single time. Trimming left V 3 bases short and J 5 bases short, with 16 bases between. The CDR3 totals 15 residues. The TCR originated in a human donor with multiple sclerosis. The sequenced sample was CD8+ T cells from PBMCs. This sequence joins TRBV12-3 or TRBV12-4 and TRBJ2-5; D assignment may be TRBD1 or TRBD2 (5 bases each). CDR3 region: CASSFDPRGEETQYF. The CDR3 region has the DNA TGTGCCAGCAGTTTCGACCCGAGGGGAGAGGAGACCCAGTACTTC.